One and the same sample provided the 20 T cell receptor beta chains below, sequenced in a study of shared clonotypes between healthy human individuals. Repertoires were generated with immunoSEQ multiplex PCR, while TCRdb's copy carries only in-frame clones and drops some. The sample holds about 1.5 million clones, approximately 98% seen once. Sequenced sample: naive CD4+ T cells sorted from blood. This sample's subset: CD45RA+ positively selected. These receptors originate from a man in his thirties or forties in good health.

This chain uses TRBV2 with TRBJ2-1, with 11 nucleotides matching TRBD2. Germline V gives CDR1 SNHLY, CDR2 FYNNEI. V shed 4 bases, J shed 6 bases, and the junction held 5 bases outside the gene matches. The CDR3 loop spans 15 amino acids. The CDR3 DNA reads TGTGCCAGCAGTGTTCAACTAGCGGGAGTCAATGAGCAGTTCTTC. Translating it yields CASSVQLAGVNEQFF.

The chain is built from TRBV10-3 and TRBJ2-1, with 8 bases lining up with TRBD2. The CDR3 spans 16 residues. The germline V gene has CDR1 ENHRY and CDR2 SYGVKD. With V trimmed by 6 bases and J by 8 bases, 15 bases remained unmatched. CDR3 bases: TGTGCCATCAGCGCTCTTGGGGCGGGAGGCCCCGATGAGCAGTTCTTC. Its protein product is CAISALGAGGPDEQFF.

V gene TRBV19 combines with J gene TRBJ1-1; unclear D gene. The CDR3 consists of 12 residues. V was cut by 3 bases and J by 10 bases, with 12 bases left in between. Germline loops: CDR1 LNHDA, CDR2 SQIVND (reference sequence). The CDR3 is CASSIEGKGAFF. In DNA, the CDR3 is TGTGCCAGTAGTATCGAAGGGAAGGGAGCTTTCTTT.

The rearrangement joins TRBV5-5 to TRBJ1-1; 9 bases agree with TRBD1. This CDR3 contains 16 residues. CDR1 and CDR2 from the germline V gene are SGHKS and YYEKEE (reference sequence). The V segment lost 4 bases and the J segment 7 bases; nucleotides outside the gene matches: 14. In DNA form, the CDR3 reads TGTGCCAGCAGCGGAGAGACGGGACAGGGCTCGGTTGAAGCTTTCTTT. As protein: CASSGETGQGSVEAFF.

The gene calls are TRBV2 and TRBJ1-5; a possible D gene is TRBD1 (6 bases). Germline V lookup: CDR1 SNHLY, CDR2 FYNNEI. Trimming cost V 6 bases and J 2 bases, with 14 bases left between them. The CDR3 is made up of 15 amino acids. The CDR3 loop is CASRKEWTGNQPQHF. The CDR3 DNA is TGTGCCAGCAGGAAAGAGTGGACAGGCAATCAGCCCCAGCATTTT.

This chain links TRBV5-1 with TRBJ2-7; D is unresolved. V dropped 2 bases and J dropped 5 bases, with 14 bases sitting between them. CDR3 length: 14 residues. Germline V gives CDR1 SGHRS, CDR2 YFSETQ. The CDR3 nucleotides read TGCGCCAGCAGCTTACCGCAGGCAATTGACGAGCAGTACTTC. This codes for CASSLPQAIDEQYF.

This chain's CDR3 is CASSLVLWGARSYNEQFF. CDR3 sequence (DNA): TGTGCCAGCAGCTTAGTTCTCTGGGGAGCCCGCTCCTACAATGAGCAGTTCTTC. This sequence joins TRBV7-9 and TRBJ2-1; a weak D match, TRBD2 (5 bases). The V gene lost 1 base and the J gene lost 0 bases, with 16 bases spanning the gap. Per germline, CDR1 SEHNR and CDR2 FQNEAQ (reference sequence). This CDR3 has 18 amino acids.

This clone was picked up one time. The chain carries TRBV10-1 and TRBJ2-7, with TRBD2 matching 8 bases. The length of the CDR3 is 15 residues. CDR1 is WNHNN, CDR2 SYGVQD, per germline (reference sequence). Unmatched junction bases numbered 7, after V lost 4 bases and J lost 2 bases. DNA for the CDR3: TGCGCCAGCAGTGGTCTGAGCGGGGGAACCTACGAGCAGTACTTC. Translated, it gives CASSGLSGGTYEQYF.

The table lists this clone with a count of one. CDR3 in amino acids: CASSVYWNTGVDEQFF. DNA for the CDR3: TGTGCCAGCAGCGTATATTGGAACACAGGGGTAGATGAGCAGTTCTTC. The rearrangement joins TRBV9 to TRBJ2-1, with 7 bases matching TRBD1. After removal of 1 base from V and 8 bases from J, the junction contained 12 bases not matched to a gene. The CDR3 extends over 16 amino acids. Germline CDR1 and CDR2: SGDLS and YYNGEE.

The rearrangement links TRBV14 to TRBJ2-7; no clear D gene. This CDR3 comprises 16 residues. V lost 1 base and J 7 bases, leaving 20 bases between the germline ends. CDR1 is SGHDN and CDR2 is FVKESK in the germline V gene. The CDR3: CASSQVLSTLKREQYF. The CDR3 DNA follows: TGTGCCAGCAGCCAAGTCCTCAGTACTCTAAAAAGAGAGCAGTACTTC. The full variable domain, with the rest looked up from reference TRBV14 and TRBJ2-7, is EAGVTQFPSHSVIEKGQTVTLRCDPISGHDNLYWYRRVMGKEIKFLLHFVKESKQDESGMPNNRFLAERTGGTYSTLKVQPAELEDSGVYFCASSQVLSTLKREQYFGPGTRLTVT.

The J gene is TRBJ1-1, the V gene TRBV4-3; D uncertain. Germline loops: CDR1 LGHNA, CDR2 YSLEER. This CDR3 has 17 residues. V was cut by 4 bases and J by 0 bases, with 18 bases left in between. The CDR3 DNA reads TGCGCCAGCAGCCCCTCTTCAGCAAACCCTATGAACACTGAAGCTTTCTTT. This sequence encodes CASSPSSANPMNTEAFF.

The CDR3 DNA reads TGTGCCAGTAGTAGCAGGTACGGAAGGGAGCTGTTTTTT. Translated: CASSSRYGRELFF. This chain uses TRBV19 with TRBJ2-2, with D unclear. V was cut by 4 bases and J by 9 bases, with 12 bases left in between. Germline V gene lookup returns CDR1 LNHDA and CDR2 SQIVND (reference sequence). The length of the CDR3 is 13 residues.

V and J are TRBV30 and TRBJ1-3; a weak D match, TRBD1 (5 bases). Per the germline V gene, CDR1 is GTSNPN and CDR2 is SVGIG (reference sequence). V lost 4 bases and J 0 bases, leaving 13 bases between the germline ends. The CDR3 is 15 residues long. The CDR3 loop reads CAWTRQISSGNTIYF. The CDR3 DNA follows: TGTGCCTGGACCCGACAGATAAGCTCTGGAAACACCATATATTTT.

This chain connects TRBV5-1 to TRBJ2-7; 12 bases fit TRBD2. Germline trimming cut 1 base from V and 3 bases from J; bases unmatched to any gene: 8. From germline, CDR1 is SGHRS and CDR2 YFSETQ. This CDR3 contains 17 residues. CDR3 nucleotides: TGCGCCAGCAGCTTGAGGTCCCTAGCGGGAGGGGACTACGAGCAGTACTTC. As protein: CASSLRSLAGGDYEQYF.

In this sample, this clone turned up once. The V and J genes are TRBV29-1 and TRBJ2-1, with D possibly matching TRBD2 (5 bases). The V gene lost 3 bases and the J gene lost 5 bases, with 14 bases spanning the gap. CDR1 SQVTM and CDR2 ANQGSEA come from the germline V gene. This CDR3 is built from 14 residues. Written as DNA, the CDR3 is TGCAGCGTTGACTGGCGGCGGGCCGACAATGAGCAGTTCTTC. Translating it yields CSVDWRRADNEQFF.

This chain joins TRBV28 and TRBJ2-7; D might be TRBD2 (6 bases). Germline loops: CDR1 MDHEN, CDR2 SYDVKM. The V end lost 3 bases, the J end lost 12 bases, and 15 bases lay between the germline ends. The CDR3 sequence is 12 residues long. This CDR3 reads CASSFARELMYF. The CDR3 nucleotides read TGTGCCAGCAGTTTCGCCCGGGAGTTAATGTACTTC.

This chain links TRBV27 with TRBJ2-3; the match to TRBD1 covers 9 bases. The CDR3 is made up of 15 amino acids. Germline CDR1 reads MNHEY; CDR2 reads SMNVEV (reference sequence). The V segment lost 5 bases and the J segment 7 bases; nucleotides outside the gene matches: 10. CDR3 amino acids: CASSIRDRVTNTQYF. The CDR3 nucleotides are TGTGCCAGCAGTATCCGGGACAGGGTAACTAATACGCAGTATTTT.

This clone was seen a single time. The rearrangement joins TRBV30 to TRBJ2-2; TRBD1 matches at 11 bases. The CDR3 has 16 residues. Trimming took 2 bases from V and 5 from J; bases not matched to a gene: 7. Germline assignment: CDR1 GTSNPN and CDR2 SVGIG (reference sequence). The CDR3 spells CAWSPGTGGKTGELFF. CDR3 coding DNA: TGTGCCTGGAGTCCCGGGACAGGGGGGAAAACCGGGGAGCTGTTTTTT.

This chain joins TRBV19 and TRBJ1-1, with a tentative D call TRBD1 (5 bases). The CDR3 spans 13 residues. The V gene's germline CDR1 is LNHDA and CDR2 SQIVND (reference sequence). V lost 1 base and J lost 4, with 7 bases in between. The CDR3 here is CASSIVRGTEAFF. CDR3 in DNA: TGTGCCAGTAGTATAGTGAGGGGCACTGAAGCTTTCTTT.

The rearrangement links TRBV27 to TRBJ2-3; tentative D call: TRBD2 (6 bases). Trimming shortened V by 0 bases and J by 2 bases, and 12 bases separated the two germline ends. The length of the CDR3 is 16 residues. Germline CDR1 reads MNHEY; CDR2 reads SMNVEV (reference sequence). The CDR3 protein is CASSLSYSGPTDTQYF. The DNA of the CDR3 is TGTGCCAGCAGTTTATCCTATAGCGGACCCACAGATACGCAGTATTTT.